The sequence of this TCR beta chain was determined in a study of post-analysis software for immune sequencing data. Study-level results: Controls showed significantly higher normalized Chao1 diversity than did multiple sclerosis patients.

Sequencing libraries made from TCR beta cDNA carried unique molecular identifiers. TCRdb re-called the PCR reads through MiXCR, storing one row per CDR3 protein. The table lists 160,000 or so distinct CDR3 sequences, around 34% of them singletons. Comments on this clonotype: The antigen is undetermined.

This receptor was taken from a girl aged 5 to 17 with multiple sclerosis. The specimen was blood, collected after autologous hematopoietic stem cell transplantation.

The CDR3 DNA is TGTGCCAGCAGCTTAGATAGGCGCAGTGAAGAAGCTTTCTTT. It specifies CASSLDRRSEEAFF. The chain is built from TRBV7-3 and TRBJ1-1; unclear D gene. Per the germline V gene, CDR1 is SGHTA and CDR2 is FQGTGA. The CDR3 totals 14 residues. V lost 2 bases and J 8 bases, leaving 15 bases between the germline ends. Looking up the rest from reference TRBV7-3 and TRBJ1-1 gives the full variable domain: GAGVSQTPSNKVTEKGKYVELRCDPISGHTALYWYRQSLGQGPEFLIYFQGTGAADDSGLPNDRFFAVRPEGSVSTLKIQRTERGDSAVYLCASSLDRRSEEAFFGQGTRLTVV.